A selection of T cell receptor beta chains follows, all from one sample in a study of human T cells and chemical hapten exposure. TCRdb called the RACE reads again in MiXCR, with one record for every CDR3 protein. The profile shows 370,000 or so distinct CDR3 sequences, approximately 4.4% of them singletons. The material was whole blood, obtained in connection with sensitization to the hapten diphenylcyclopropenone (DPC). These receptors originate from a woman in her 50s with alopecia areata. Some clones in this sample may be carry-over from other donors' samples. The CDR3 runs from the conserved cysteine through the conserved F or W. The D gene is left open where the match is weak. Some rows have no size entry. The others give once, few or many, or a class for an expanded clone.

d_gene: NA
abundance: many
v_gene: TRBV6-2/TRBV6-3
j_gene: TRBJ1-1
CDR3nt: TGTGCCAGCAGAGTGTGGCAGTCGGAGCACACTGAAGCTTTCTTT
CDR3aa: CASRVWQSEHTEAFF

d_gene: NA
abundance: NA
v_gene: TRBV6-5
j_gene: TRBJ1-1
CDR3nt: TGTGCCAGCAGTTACTCACCGGGGATTGACACTGAAGCTTTCTTT
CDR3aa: CASSYSPGIDTEAFF

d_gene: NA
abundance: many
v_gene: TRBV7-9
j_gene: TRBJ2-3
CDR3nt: TGTGCCAGCAGCAGGCCGGACAGCCCAGATACGCAGTATTTT
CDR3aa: CASSRPDSPDTQYF

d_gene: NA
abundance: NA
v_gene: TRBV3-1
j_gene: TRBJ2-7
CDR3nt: TGTGCCAGCAGCCCCCGGGCCCACGAGCAGTACTTC
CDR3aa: CASSPRAHEQYF

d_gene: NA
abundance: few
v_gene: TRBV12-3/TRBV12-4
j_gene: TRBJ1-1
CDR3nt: TGTGCCAGCAGTTTGGAAGTCGGTGGCGCTGAAGCTTTCTTT
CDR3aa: CASSLEVGGAEAFF

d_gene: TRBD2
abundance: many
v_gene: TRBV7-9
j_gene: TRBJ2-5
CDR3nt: TGTGCCAGCAGCTTCCGGGAGGAGAAAGAGACCCAGTACTTC
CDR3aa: CASSFREEKETQYF

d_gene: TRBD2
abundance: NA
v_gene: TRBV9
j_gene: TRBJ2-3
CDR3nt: TGTGCCAGCACCCCCTACGGGGGGGCCAGAGATACGCAGTATTTT
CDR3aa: CASTPYGGARDTQYF

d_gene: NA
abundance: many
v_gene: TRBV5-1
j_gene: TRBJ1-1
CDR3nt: TGCGCCAGCAGCTTGGAGGAGCCAGCCTATTCGGGGAACACTGAAGCTTTCTTT
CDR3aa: CASSLEEPAYSGNTEAFF

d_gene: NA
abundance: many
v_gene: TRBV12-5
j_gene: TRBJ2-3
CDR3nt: TGTGCTAGTGCCCTATCGGGGGATACGCAGTATTTT
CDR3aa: CASALSGDTQYF

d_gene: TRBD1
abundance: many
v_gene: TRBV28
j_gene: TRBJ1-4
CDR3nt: TGTGCCAGCAGTACCGGGACAGGCGATGAAAAACTGTTTTTT
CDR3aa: CASSTGTGDEKLFF

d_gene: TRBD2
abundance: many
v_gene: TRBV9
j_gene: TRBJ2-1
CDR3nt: TGTGCCAGCAGCGTAGAGGTGGCTAGCGGGGCCGGGGAGCAGTTCTTC
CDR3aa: CASSVEVASGAGEQFF

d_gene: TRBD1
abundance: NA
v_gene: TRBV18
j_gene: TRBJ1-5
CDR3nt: TGTGCCAGCTCACCGGGGGACAGACTGCCCCAGCATTTT
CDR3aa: CASSPGDRLPQHF

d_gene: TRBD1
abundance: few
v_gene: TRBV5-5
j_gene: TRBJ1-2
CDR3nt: TGTGCCAGCAGCAGACAGGGGGCTAACTATGGCTACACCTTC
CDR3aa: CASSRQGANYGYTF

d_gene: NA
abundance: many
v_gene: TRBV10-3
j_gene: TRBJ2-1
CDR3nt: TGTGCCACATTACAGGATCTCTCCTACAATGAGCAGTTCTTC
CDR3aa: CATLQDLSYNEQFF

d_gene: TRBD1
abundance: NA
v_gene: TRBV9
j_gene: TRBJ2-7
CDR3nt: TGTGCCAGCAGCGCAGGACAGGGTGCGGGTCACGAGCAGTACTTC
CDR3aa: CASSAGQGAGHEQYF

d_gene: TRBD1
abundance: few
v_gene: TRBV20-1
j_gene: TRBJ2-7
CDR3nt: TGCAGTGCCCCGATCCCCGGGACAGTCCTTTCCTACGAGCAGTACTTC
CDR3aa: CSAPIPGTVLSYEQYF

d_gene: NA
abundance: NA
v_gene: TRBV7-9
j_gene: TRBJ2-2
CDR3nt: TGTGCCAGCAGCCCCCTAGTTGGGAACACCGGGGAGCTGTTTTTT
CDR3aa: CASSPLVGNTGELFF

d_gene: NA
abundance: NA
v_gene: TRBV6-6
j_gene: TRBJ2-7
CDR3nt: TGTGCCAGCCAGGGTCCGGACTACGAGCAGTACTTC
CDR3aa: CASQGPDYEQYF

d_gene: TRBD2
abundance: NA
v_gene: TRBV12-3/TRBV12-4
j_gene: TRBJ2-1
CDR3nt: TGTGCCAGCAGAGTAACAGCGGGGTACAATGAGCAGTTCTTC
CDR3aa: CASRVTAGYNEQFF

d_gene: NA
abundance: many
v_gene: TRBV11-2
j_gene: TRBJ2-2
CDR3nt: TGTGCCAGCAGCTTAGGAGACTCGGCCAGGAACACCGGGGAGCTGTTTTTT
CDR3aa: CASSLGDSARNTGELFF

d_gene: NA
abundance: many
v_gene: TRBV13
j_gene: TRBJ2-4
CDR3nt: TGTGCCAGCAGCTTAGGTTTTCCAGGGCGGGTCCCCGAGGCCAAAAACATTCAGTACTTC
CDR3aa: CASSLGFPGRVPEAKNIQYF

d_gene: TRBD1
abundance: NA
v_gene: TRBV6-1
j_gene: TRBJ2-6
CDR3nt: TGTGCCAGCAGTGAACTAGGACAGGGGACTGGGGCCAACGTCCTGACTTTC
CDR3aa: CASSELGQGTGANVLTF

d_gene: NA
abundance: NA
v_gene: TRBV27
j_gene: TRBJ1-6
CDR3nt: TGTGCCAGCAGTTTATCATCCTCGACACCCCTCCACTTT
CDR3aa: CASSLSSSTPLHF

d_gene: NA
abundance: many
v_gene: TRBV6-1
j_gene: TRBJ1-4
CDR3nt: TGTGCCAGCAGTAGTAGTGAAAAACTGTTTTTT
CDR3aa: CASSSSEKLFF

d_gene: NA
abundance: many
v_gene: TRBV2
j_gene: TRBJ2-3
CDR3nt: TGTGCCAGCAGTACGATGTCTAACACAGATACGCAGTATTTT
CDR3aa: CASSTMSNTDTQYF

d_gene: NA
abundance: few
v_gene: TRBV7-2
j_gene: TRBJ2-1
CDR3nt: TGTGCCAGCAGCTTACGGTGGAGCAGTTGGAGGGATGAGCAGTTCTTC
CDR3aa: CASSLRWSSWRDEQFF

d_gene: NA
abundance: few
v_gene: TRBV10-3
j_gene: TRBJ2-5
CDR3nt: TGTGCCATCAGTGAGGGATACCAAGAGACCCAGTACTTC
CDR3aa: CAISEGYQETQYF

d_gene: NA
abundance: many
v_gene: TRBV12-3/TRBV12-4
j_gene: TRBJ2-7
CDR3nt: TGTGCCAGCACCACGGAGGGATATTACGAGCAGTACTTC
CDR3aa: CASTTEGYYEQYF

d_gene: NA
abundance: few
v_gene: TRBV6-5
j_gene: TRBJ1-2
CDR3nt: TGTGCCAGCAGTTATCGGTCACAAGGGTATGGCTACACCTTC
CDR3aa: CASSYRSQGYGYTF

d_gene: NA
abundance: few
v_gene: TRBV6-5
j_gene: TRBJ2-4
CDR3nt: TGTGCCAGCAGCGCCCTCCTCGAAAACATTCAGTACTTC
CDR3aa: CASSALLENIQYF

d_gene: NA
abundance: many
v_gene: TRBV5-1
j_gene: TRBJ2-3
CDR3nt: TGCGCCAGCAGCTTGATAATCCGGGGGCTCACAGATACGCAGTATTTT
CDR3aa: CASSLIIRGLTDTQYF

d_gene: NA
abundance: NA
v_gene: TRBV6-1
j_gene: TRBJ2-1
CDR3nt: TGTGCCAGCGCATACAATGAGCAGTTCTTC
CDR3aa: CASAYNEQFF

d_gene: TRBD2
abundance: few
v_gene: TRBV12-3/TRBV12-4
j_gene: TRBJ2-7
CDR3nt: TGTGCCAGCAGTTTAAGATCGGGGGGGTCTCAACTCGAGCAGTACTTC
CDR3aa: CASSLRSGGSQLEQYF

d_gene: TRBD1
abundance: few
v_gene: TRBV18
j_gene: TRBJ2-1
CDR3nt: TGTGCCAGCTCACCAGGACAGGGTTACTACAATGAGCAGTTCTTC
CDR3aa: CASSPGQGYYNEQFF

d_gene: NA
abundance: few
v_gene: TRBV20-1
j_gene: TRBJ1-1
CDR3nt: TGCAGTGCTCTAGGGGTGGGAGGCACTGAAGCTTTCTTT
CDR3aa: CSALGVGGTEAFF

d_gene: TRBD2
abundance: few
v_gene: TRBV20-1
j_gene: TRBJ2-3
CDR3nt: TGCAGTGCGGCTAGCGGGAGGGTCACAGATACGCAGTATTTT
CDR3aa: CSAASGRVTDTQYF

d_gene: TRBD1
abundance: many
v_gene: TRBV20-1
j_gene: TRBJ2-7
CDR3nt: TGCAGTGCAAACTCCGGTAGGGACAGGGACTCCTACGAGCAGTACTTC
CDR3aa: CSANSGRDRDSYEQYF

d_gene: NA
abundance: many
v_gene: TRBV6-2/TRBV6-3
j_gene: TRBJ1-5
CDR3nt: TGTGCCAGCAGGTGGGAAGGGGCCAGTCAGCCCCAGCATTTT
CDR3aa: CASRWEGASQPQHF

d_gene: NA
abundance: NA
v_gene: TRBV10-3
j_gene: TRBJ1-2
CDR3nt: TGTGCCATCAGTGTCCCCGGTTTCGGCTACACCTTC
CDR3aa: CAISVPGFGYTF

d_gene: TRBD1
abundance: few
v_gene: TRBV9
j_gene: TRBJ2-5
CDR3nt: TGTGCCAGCAGCGTAGGAGGACAGGGTTTACGAGAGACCCAGTACTTC
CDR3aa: CASSVGGQGLRETQYF

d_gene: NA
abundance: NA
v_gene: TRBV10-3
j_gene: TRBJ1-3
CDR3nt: TGTGCCATTACAGAAATCTCTGGAAACACCATATATTTT
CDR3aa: CAITEISGNTIYF

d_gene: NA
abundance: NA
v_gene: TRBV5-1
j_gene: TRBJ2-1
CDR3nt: TGCGCCAGCAGTGGTAGCGCTAGCTCCTACAATGAGCAGTTCTTC
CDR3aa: CASSGSASSYNEQFF

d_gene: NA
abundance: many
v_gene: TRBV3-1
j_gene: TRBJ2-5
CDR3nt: TGTGCCAGCAGCCAGCAACTAGCCCAAGAGACCCAGTACTTC
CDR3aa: CASSQQLAQETQYF

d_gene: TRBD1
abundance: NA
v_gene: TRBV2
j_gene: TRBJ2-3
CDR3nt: TGTGCCAGCAGTGAAGTTGGGACAGACCCACAGAATACGCAGTATTTT
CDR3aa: CASSEVGTDPQNTQYF

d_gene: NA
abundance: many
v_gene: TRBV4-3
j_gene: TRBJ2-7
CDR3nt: TGCGCCAGCAGCCAAGATCGAGACAGTACCTACGAGCAGTACTTC
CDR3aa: CASSQDRDSTYEQYF

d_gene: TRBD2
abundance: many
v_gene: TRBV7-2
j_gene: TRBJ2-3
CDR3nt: TGTGCCAGCAGCTTAGAGGTCCTAGCGGGACGCACAGATACGCAGTATTTT
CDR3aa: CASSLEVLAGRTDTQYF

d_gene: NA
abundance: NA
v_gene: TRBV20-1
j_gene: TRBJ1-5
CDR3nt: TGCAGTGCCACACCGGTTAGCAATCAGCCCCAGCATTTT
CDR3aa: CSATPVSNQPQHF

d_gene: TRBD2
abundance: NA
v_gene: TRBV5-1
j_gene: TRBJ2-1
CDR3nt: TGCGCCAGCAGCAAGTTTAGCGGGGGGGCTTCCTACAATGAGCAGTTCTTC
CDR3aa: CASSKFSGGASYNEQFF

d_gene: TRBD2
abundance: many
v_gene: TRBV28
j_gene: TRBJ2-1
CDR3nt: TGTGCCAGCAGTGCGCCGGGACTAAACAATGAGCAGTTCTTC
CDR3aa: CASSAPGLNNEQFF

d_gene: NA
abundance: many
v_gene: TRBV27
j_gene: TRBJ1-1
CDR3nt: TGTGCCAGCAGTTTGGGTTTCCTGAACGCTGAAGCTTTCTTT
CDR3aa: CASSLGFLNAEAFF

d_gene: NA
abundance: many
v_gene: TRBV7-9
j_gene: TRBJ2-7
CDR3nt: TGTGCCAGCAGCTTAGACATTTCCTACGAGCAGTACTTC
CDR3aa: CASSLDISYEQYF

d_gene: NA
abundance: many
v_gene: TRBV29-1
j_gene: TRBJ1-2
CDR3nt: TGCAGCGTTGCGCAGGGAAGAGGCTACACCTTC
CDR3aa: CSVAQGRGYTF

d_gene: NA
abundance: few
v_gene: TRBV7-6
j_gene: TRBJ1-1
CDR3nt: TGTGCCAGCAGCTTAACGGCAGGGGTGACTGAAGCTTTCTTT
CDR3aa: CASSLTAGVTEAFF

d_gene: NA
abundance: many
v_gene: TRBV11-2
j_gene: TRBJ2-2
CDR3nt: TGTGCCAGCAGCTTACGGACGGCGAACACCGGGGAGCTGTTTTTT
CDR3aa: CASSLRTANTGELFF

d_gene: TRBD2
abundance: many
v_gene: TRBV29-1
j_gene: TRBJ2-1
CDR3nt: TGCAGCGTGCTAAGCGGGAGGGATAACAATGAGCAGTTCTTC
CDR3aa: CSVLSGRDNNEQFF

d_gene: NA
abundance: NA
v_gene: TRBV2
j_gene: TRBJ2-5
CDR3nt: TGTGCCGTCCATGGTCAAGAGACCCAGTACTTC
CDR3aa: CAVHGQETQYF

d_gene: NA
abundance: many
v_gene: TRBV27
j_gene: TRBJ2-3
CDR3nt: TGTGCCAGCAGTTTAGGGGCCCTGAGCACAGATACGCAGTATTTT
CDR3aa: CASSLGALSTDTQYF

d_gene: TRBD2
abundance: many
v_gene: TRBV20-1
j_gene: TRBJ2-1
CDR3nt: TGCAGTGGCCTCCTAGCGGGAGGGAATGAGCAGTTCTTC
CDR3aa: CSGLLAGGNEQFF

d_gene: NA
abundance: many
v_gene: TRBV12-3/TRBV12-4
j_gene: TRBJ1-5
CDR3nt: TGTGCCAGCAGTTTAGCCGGTTTCCAGCCCCAGCATTTT
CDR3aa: CASSLAGFQPQHF

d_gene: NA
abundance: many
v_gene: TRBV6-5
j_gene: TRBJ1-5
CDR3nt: TGTGCCAGCAAGGACAGTGATAGCAATCAGCCCCAGCATTTT
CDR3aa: CASKDSDSNQPQHF